The text below deals with one T cell receptor (beta chain). Methods used by the authors: Reference gene primer amplification in the assay estimated nucleated cell counts. TCRdb's table, derived via immunoSEQ multiplex PCR, lists solely in-frame clones and lacks some. V and J calls and clone size are those listed in that table; D and trimming were worked out from the DNA. The sample yields about 320,000 clones, around 92% seen once. The data are from a study of blood T cell repertoires in COVID-19. Turning to the study itself: PBMCs, B-cell-depleted T cells, or T cells provided the cDNA or gDNA that made up the material.

CDR1 is SGHAT and CDR2 is FQNNGV in the germline V gene. V was cut by 11 bases and J by 3 bases, with 13 bases left in between. The CDR3 is 13 amino acids. Enrolled during active infection, Seattle patients were then followed longitudinally. The chain links TRBV11-2 to TRBJ1-4; D is unclear. The source is a woman in her 30s with COVID-19, enrolled during active disease. The sequencing input was peripheral blood. CDR3 in DNA: TGTGCCTCCCGAGCGGCTCCTAATGAAAAACTGTTTTTT. Its protein product is CASRAAPNEKLFF. The full variable domain, with the rest looked up from reference TRBV11-2 and TRBJ1-4, is EAGVAQSPRYKIIEKRQSVAFWCNPISGHATLYWYQQILGQGPKLLIQFQNNGVVDDSQLPKDRFSAERLKGVDSTLKIQPAKLEDSAVYLCASRAAPNEKLFFGSGTQLSVL.